The next 25 T cell receptor beta chains were all read from a single sample in a study of cytomegalovirus exposure and HLA in healthy donors. Primers: 60 Vbeta forward and 13 Jbeta reverse. Profiled with immunoSEQ multiplex PCR; TCRdb holds only in-frame clones, not every one. The sample lists fewer than 150,000 clones; 80% were seen once. Sequencing was carried out using PBMCs. These TCRs come from a man in his forties in good health and CMV-seronegative.

V usage is TRBV5-4 and J usage is TRBJ1-4; 7 positions agree with TRBD1. Per germline, CDR1 SGHNT and CDR2 YYREEE (reference sequence). Germline trimming cut 3 bases from V and 15 bases from J; bases unmatched to any gene: 11. CDR3 size: 13 residues. The CDR3 DNA sequence: TGTGCCAGCAGCTCAGACCCGGGACAGAATTTGTTTTTT. Residues: CASSSDPGQNLFF.

The chain has TRBV6-5 and TRBJ1-2, with 10 bases identical to TRBD1. The CDR3 extends over 15 amino acids. V was clipped by 1 base and J by 8 bases; unmatched bases: 7. Germline V gene data show CDR1 as MNHEY and CDR2 as SVGAGI. CDR3 nucleotides: TGTGCCAGCAGTTACTTCGGGACAGGGGTAATCGGCTACACCTTC. It encodes CASSYFGTGVIGYTF.

This clone was detected a few times. The chain recombines TRBV11-2 with TRBJ2-7; TRBD2 matches at 10 bases. V shed 4 bases and J 1 base; nucleotides not matched to a gene: 4. In germline, CDR1 is SGHAT, CDR2 FQNNGV. The CDR3 is 15 amino acids. This chain's CDR3 is CASSSLAGGSYEQYF. CDR3 coding DNA: TGTGCCAGCAGCTCTTTAGCGGGAGGTTCCTACGAGCAGTACTTC. The entire variable domain, with the rest obtained from reference TRBV11-2 and TRBJ2-7, is as follows: EAGVAQSPRYKIIEKRQSVAFWCNPISGHATLYWYQQILGQGPKLLIQFQNNGVVDDSQLPKDRFSAERLKGVDSTLKIQPAKLEDSAVYLCASSSLAGGSYEQYFGPGTRLTVT.

The chain carries TRBV19 and TRBJ1-6; no firm D call. This CDR3 has 15 amino acids. In germline, CDR1 is LNHDA, CDR2 SQIVND (reference sequence). Between the trimmed V and J ends, which lost 6 bases and 9 bases, there was a span of 18 bases. In nucleotides, the CDR3 is TGTGCCAGTAGCCCTGGTCCTTCTTCGGGTTCACCCCTCCACTTT. Protein: CASSPGPSSGSPLHF.

The chain carries TRBV15 and TRBJ1-4; TRBD1 might be the D (5 bases). CDR1 and CDR2 from the germline V gene are LNHNV and YYDKDF (reference sequence). V shed 0 bases and J shed 1 base, with 9 bases lying between them. The CDR3 extends over 16 amino acids. The CDR3 is CATSRDGGGTNEKLFF. The CDR3, as DNA: TGTGCCACCAGCAGAGACGGGGGAGGAACTAATGAAAAACTGTTTTTT.

The rearrangement links TRBV2 to TRBJ1-5; no reliable D call. Between the trimmed V and J ends, which lost 3 bases and 2 bases, there was a span of 17 bases. The CDR3 runs to 17 residues. The germline CDR1 and CDR2 sequences are SNHLY and FYNNEI. CDR3 region: CASSDAGLPRGNQPQHF. The CDR3 nucleotides read TGTGCCAGCAGTGACGCCGGACTCCCGAGGGGCAATCAGCCCCAGCATTTT.

The rearrangement joins TRBV11-3 to TRBJ1-5; D is ambiguous. The CDR3 contains 13 residues. Germline CDR1 reads SGHNT; CDR2 reads YENEEA. V shed 6 bases and J shed 4 bases, with 10 bases lying between them. CDR3 sequence (DNA): TGTGCCAGCAGTTTCGAGTTAAATCAGCCCCAGCATTTT. The encoded protein is CASSFELNQPQHF.

The chain links TRBV7-2 to TRBJ1-4, with TRBD1 matching 8 bases. With V trimmed by 6 bases and J by 7 bases, 7 bases remained unmatched. Germline V gives CDR1 SGHTA, CDR2 FQGNSA. This CDR3 is built from 14 residues. In DNA form, the CDR3 reads TGTGCCAGCAGTACAGGGGGGTGGCGTGAAAAACTGTTTTTT. It encodes CASSTGGWREKLFF.

V and J are TRBV29-1 and TRBJ2-5; 9 nucleotides align to TRBD1. The CDR3 spans 15 residues. With 0 bases clipped from V and 3 bases from J, the junction kept 5 bases outside the gene matches. The germline CDR1 and CDR2 sequences are SQVTM and ANQGSEA. CDR3: CSVEEPGQGEETQYF. CDR3 coding DNA: TGCAGCGTTGAAGAGCCGGGACAGGGTGAAGAGACCCAGTACTTC.

This chain uses TRBV30 with TRBJ2-1; possible D gene TRBD2, 7 bases. The ends were cut back, 6 bases at V and 8 bases at J, with 17 bases in the middle. From germline, CDR1 is GTSNPN and CDR2 SVGIG (reference sequence). CDR3 length: 13 residues. Here the CDR3 reads CACPRGPTDEQFF. CDR3 in DNA: TGTGCCTGCCCGCGGGGGCCTACTGATGAGCAGTTCTTC. The whole variable domain, filled in from reference TRBV30 and TRBJ2-1, reads SQTIHQWPATLVQPVGSPLSLECTVEGTSNPNLYWYRQAAGRGLQLLFYSVGIGQISSEVPQNLSASRPQDRQFILSSKKLLLSDSGFYLCACPRGPTDEQFFGPGTRLTVL.

This clone was counted between two and nine times. The genes are TRBV7-3 and TRBJ2-3, with D tentatively TRBD2 (5 bases). CDR3 length: 14 residues. Germline V CDR1 and CDR2: SGHTA, FQGTGA. V dropped 0 bases and J dropped 4 bases, with 8 bases sitting between them. CDR3 nucleotide sequence: TGTGCCAGCAGCTTAACTGGGGAGTCAGATACGCAGTATTTT. This codes for CASSLTGESDTQYF.

This clone came up once. The rearrangement uses TRBV6-5 and TRBJ2-2; maybe TRBD1 (6 bases). This CDR3 has 15 residues. The germline V gene encodes CDR1 MNHEY and CDR2 SVGAGI. Trimming shortened V by 6 bases and J by 1 base, and 12 bases separated the two germline ends. CDR3 coding DNA: TGTGCCAGCAGCCAAGGACAGCTGAACACCGGGGAGCTGTTTTTT. This encodes CASSQGQLNTGELFF.

CDR3 bases: TGTGCCACCAGCAACCCTATGAGCCAGGAAAAATCCTACAATGAGCAGTTCTTC. It is translated as CATSNPMSQEKSYNEQFF. V is TRBV15 and J is TRBJ2-1; D not resolved. The CDR3 extends over 18 amino acids. The germline V gene has CDR1 LNHNV and CDR2 YYDKDF (reference sequence). Trimming left V 4 bases short and J 1 base short, with 20 bases between.

This chain connects TRBV27 to TRBJ2-7, with D perhaps TRBD2 (6 bases). CDR1 is MNHEY, CDR2 SMNVEV, per germline (reference sequence). V lost 4 bases to trimming and J lost 0 bases, with 16 bases between them. The CDR3 length is 16 residues. The chain's CDR3 is CASSSHGIAASYEQYF. CDR3 coding DNA: TGTGCCAGCAGTTCCCACGGTATAGCGGCCTCCTACGAGCAGTACTTC.

This chain uses TRBV7-2 with TRBJ2-3; 9 bases are a match to TRBD2. Germline-derived CDR1 and CDR2 are SGHTA and FQGNSA. There are 18 residues in the CDR3. The trim removed 3 bases at V and 0 bases at J, leaving 10 bases unmatched. DNA of the CDR3: TGTGCCAGCAGCTTCGCTGCGACTAGCGGACTAAGCACAGATACGCAGTATTTT. Translated, it gives CASSFAATSGLSTDTQYF.

The chain combines TRBV10-3 with TRBJ1-1, with a tentative D call TRBD1 (6 bases). The CDR3 totals 14 residues. Germline V gene sequence: CDR1 ENHRY, CDR2 SYGVKD. The V end was cut by 4 bases, the J end by 7 bases, with 16 bases between. The CDR3 bases are TGTGCCATCAGTGCGGGGAGGGGGGTGAGTGAAGCTTTCTTT. Translated: CAISAGRGVSEAFF.

The chain has TRBV28 and TRBJ1-1; D gene ambiguous. V was cut by 5 bases and J by 2 bases, with 15 bases left in between. In germline, CDR1 is MDHEN, CDR2 SYDVKM. The CDR3 is 15 residues long. CDR3 coding DNA: TGTGCCAGCAGTCTCCGGGAGGGAGGCAACACTGAAGCTTTCTTT. This codes for CASSLREGGNTEAFF.

This rearrangement joins TRBV11-2 to TRBJ2-7; perhaps TRBD2 as D (6 bases). Looked up from germline, CDR1 is SGHAT and CDR2 is FQNNGV. The CDR3 totals 14 residues. V was trimmed by 8 bases and J by 4 bases, leaving 18 bases between them. Here the CDR3 DNA reads TGTGCCAGCGGAAGACGACTAGGAGAGTACGAGCAGTACTTC. This sequence encodes CASGRRLGEYEQYF.

The chain combines TRBV6-6 with TRBJ2-2; a weak D match, TRBD2 (6 bases). CDR1 and CDR2 from the germline V gene are MNHNY and SVGAGI (reference sequence). This CDR3 spans 14 amino acids. V gave up 5 bases and J gave up 5 bases, with 12 bases separating them. CDR3 loop: CASSGGVGTGELFF. Written as DNA, the CDR3 is TGTGCCAGCAGTGGCGGGGTCGGAACCGGGGAGCTGTTTTTT.

Concerning this clone itself: A junction end diverges from the germline sequence, so it may reflect a read error. The rearrangement links TRBV2 to TRBJ1-4, with D possibly TRBD1 on 6 matching bases. There are 14 residues in the CDR3. Germline V gene data show CDR1 as SNHLY and CDR2 as FYNNEI. CDR3 nucleotide sequence: TGTGCCAGCGGTGAGGGGGGTGCTAATGAAAAACTGTTTTTT. It yields the protein CASGEGGANEKLFF.

This clone was recorded a few times. The V call is TRBV27, the J call TRBJ2-1; 7 bases are a match to TRBD2. The V gene's germline CDR1 is MNHEY and CDR2 SMNVEV (reference sequence). With V trimmed by 3 bases and J by 7 bases, 3 bases remained unmatched. The CDR3 has 13 amino acids. This CDR3 is CASSFFSGNEQFF. The CDR3, as DNA: TGTGCCAGCAGTTTCTTTAGCGGGAATGAGCAGTTCTTC.

The rearrangement links TRBV7-9 to TRBJ2-7, with D hard to call. The ends were cut back, 1 base at V and 6 bases at J, with 10 bases in the middle. The CDR3 is 13 amino acids. Germline V gene lookup returns CDR1 SEHNR and CDR2 FQNEAQ (reference sequence). Here the CDR3 reads CASSLVETTEQYF. CDR3 coding DNA: TGTGCCAGCAGCTTAGTAGAGACAACCGAGCAGTACTTC. Filled out from reference TRBV7-9 and TRBJ2-7, the complete variable domain reads DTGVSQNPRHKITKRGQNVTFRCDPISEHNRLYWYRQTLGQGPEFLTYFQNEAQLEKSRLLSDRFSAERPKGSFSTLEIQRTEQGDSAMYLCASSLVETTEQYFGPGTRLTVT.

The sample holds one count of this clone. This chain joins TRBV6-6 and TRBJ1-1; no reliable D call. The ends were cut back, 8 bases at V and 2 bases at J, with 9 bases in the middle. Per germline, CDR1 MNHNY and CDR2 SVGAGI (reference sequence). This CDR3 spans 12 amino acids. CDR3 nucleotide sequence: TGTGCCAGCGGGCGGGGAAACACTGAAGCTTTCTTT. Its protein is CASGRGNTEAFF.

This sequence joins TRBV27 and TRBJ1-1; maybe TRBD1 (5 bases). Germline V gene lookup returns CDR1 MNHEY and CDR2 SMNVEV (reference sequence). Trimming took 4 bases from V and 4 from J, leaving 16 bases between them. The CDR3 is 15 amino acids. The CDR3 sequence is CASSSSRTGRTEAFF. DNA of the CDR3: TGTGCCAGCAGTTCCTCTCGCACAGGTCGCACTGAAGCTTTCTTT.

The J gene is TRBJ1-2, the V gene TRBV6-1, with 11 bases that match TRBD1. V lost 3 bases, J lost 7 bases, and 7 bases stayed unmatched. This CDR3 contains 15 residues. Germline lookup yields CDR1 MNHNS and CDR2 SASEGT. This CDR3 reads CASSELGQGALGYTF. The CDR3 DNA sequence: TGTGCCAGCAGTGAGTTAGGACAGGGGGCGCTTGGCTACACCTTC.